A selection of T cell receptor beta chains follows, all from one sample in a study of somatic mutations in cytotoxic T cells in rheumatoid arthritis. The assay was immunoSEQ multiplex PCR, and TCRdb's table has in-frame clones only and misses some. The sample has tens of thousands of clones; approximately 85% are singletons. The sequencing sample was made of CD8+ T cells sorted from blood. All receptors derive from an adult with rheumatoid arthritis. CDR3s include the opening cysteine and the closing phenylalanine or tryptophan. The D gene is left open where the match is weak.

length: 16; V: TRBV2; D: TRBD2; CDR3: CASRGTSGGARYEQYF
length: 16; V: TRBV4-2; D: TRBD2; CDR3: CASSQDLAGGTDTQYF
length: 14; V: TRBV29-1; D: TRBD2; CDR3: CSVGTSAASYEQYF
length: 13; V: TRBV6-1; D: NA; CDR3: CASSEALPGELFF
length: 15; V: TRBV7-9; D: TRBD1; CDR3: CASSLEKGAFFGYTF
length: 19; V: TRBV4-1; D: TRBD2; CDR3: CASSQEETVLAGGVGELFF
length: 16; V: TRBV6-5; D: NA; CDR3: CASSYSMLSGNTEAFF
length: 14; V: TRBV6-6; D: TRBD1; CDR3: CASSLDRGGSPLHF
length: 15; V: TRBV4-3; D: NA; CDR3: CASSQDRDWSTEAFF
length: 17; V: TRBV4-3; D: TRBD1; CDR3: CASSAQGQGSGANVLTF
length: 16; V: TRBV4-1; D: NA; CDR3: CASSQGTPLGGHGYTF
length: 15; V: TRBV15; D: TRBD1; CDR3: CATSPGQTSTDTQYF
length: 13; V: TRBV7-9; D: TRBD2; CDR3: CAQGGRRPDTQYF
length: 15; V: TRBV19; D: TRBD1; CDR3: CASSLGTGSPYEQYF
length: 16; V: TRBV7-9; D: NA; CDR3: CASSFVLQAQGTEAFF
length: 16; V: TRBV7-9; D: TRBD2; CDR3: CASSLEQRGGQNEQFF
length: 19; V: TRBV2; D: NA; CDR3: CASSPREQTVILVSYEQYF
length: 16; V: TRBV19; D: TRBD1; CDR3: CASSPLYDRGDEKLFF
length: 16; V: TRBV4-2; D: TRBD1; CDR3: CASSQDATGGPDTQYF
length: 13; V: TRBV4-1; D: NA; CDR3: CASSQGSYNEQFF
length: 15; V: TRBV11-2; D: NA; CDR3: CASSLLVSPYNEQFF
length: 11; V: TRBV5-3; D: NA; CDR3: CARSRHGEAFF
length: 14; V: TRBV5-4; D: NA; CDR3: CASSLWGSGNEQFF
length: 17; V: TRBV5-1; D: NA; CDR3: CASSAPQDSHAPDGYTF
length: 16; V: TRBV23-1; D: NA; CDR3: CASSQGGVGGPYEQYF
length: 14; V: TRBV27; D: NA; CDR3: CASSLTGRQSEQFF
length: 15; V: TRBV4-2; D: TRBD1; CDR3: CASSQDEGGPYEQYF
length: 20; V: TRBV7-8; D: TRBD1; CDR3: CASSLGTGDAEAVGTDTQYF
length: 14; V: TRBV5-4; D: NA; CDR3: CASSRDSFPETQYF
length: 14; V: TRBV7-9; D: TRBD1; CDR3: CASSQPGQNYEQYF
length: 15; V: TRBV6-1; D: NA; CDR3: CASRTPGLIYNEQFF
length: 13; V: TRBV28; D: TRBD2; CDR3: CASSPGGGSEQFF
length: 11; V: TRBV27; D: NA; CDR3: CASSFLEKLFF
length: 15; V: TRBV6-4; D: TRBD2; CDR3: CASSDSSGNTDTQYF
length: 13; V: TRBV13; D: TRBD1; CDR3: CASSIRGPNGYTF
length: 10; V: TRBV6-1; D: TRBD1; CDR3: CASRGQGAFF
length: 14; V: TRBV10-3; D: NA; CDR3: CAISESTGSYEQYF
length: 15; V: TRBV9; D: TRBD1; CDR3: CASSVTQGVNTEAFF
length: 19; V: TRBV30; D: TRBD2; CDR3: CAWNIPGLAGPSQAYEQYF
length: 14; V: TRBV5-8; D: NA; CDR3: CASRPRGGNTEAFF
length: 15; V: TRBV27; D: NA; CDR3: CASSLGPSSTNEQFF
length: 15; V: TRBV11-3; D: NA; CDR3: CASSSRRAPQGEQFF
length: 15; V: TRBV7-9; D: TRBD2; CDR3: CASSAKTSGTYEQYF